These 12 T cell receptor beta chains came from one sample sequenced in a study of CD8+CD57+ T cells in acquired aplastic anemia. Study-level results: When set against total CD4+ and CD8+ pools, CD8+CD57+ cells in patients had lower diversity.

No antigen has been assigned to these receptors. In patients chosen for sequencing, flow cytometry had shown CD8+CD57+ cell expansion. Using genomic DNA as the template, TCR beta VDJ and CDR3 profiling was carried out. Via MiXCR, TCRdb re-called the reads, giving one row per CDR3 protein. The sample lists around 21,000 distinct CDR3 sequences, about two fifths occurring once. The sample consisted of CD8+CD57+ T cells sorted from PBMCs. The sample's subset: bead-enriched CD8+CD57+ effector memory T cells from SAA patients. These receptors came from a human donor with aplastic anemia.

This clonotype was counted only a few times. V usage is TRBV7-2 and J usage is TRBJ2-1, with D perhaps being TRBD1 or TRBD2 (6 bases each). CDR1 SGHTA and CDR2 FQGNSA come from the germline V gene. CDR3 size: 13 residues. Trimming removed 5 bases from V and 13 bases from J, with 18 bases in between. For the CDR3, the DNA is TGTGCCAGCAGCCTCTTGGGGGCCGGGGGTCAGTTCTTC. It encodes CASSLLGAGGQFF.

Only one count was recorded for this clonotype. The rearrangement links TRBV6-4 to TRBJ1-1, with D possibly being TRBD1 (6 bases). This CDR3 comprises 13 residues. Looked up from germline, CDR1 is MRHNA and CDR2 is SNTAGT. The V gene lost 3 bases and the J gene lost 1 base, with 6 bases spanning the gap. Here the CDR3 reads CASSEGANTEAFF. CDR3 coding DNA: TGTGCCAGCAGTGAGGGGGCGAACACTGAAGCTTTCTTT.

This sequence joins TRBV9 and TRBJ2-7; 7 bases align to TRBD2. CDR1 is SGDLS, CDR2 YYNGEE, per germline. J was trimmed by 4 bases and V by 0 bases; bases with no gene match: 10. This CDR3 is built from 16 residues. Here the CDR3 DNA reads TGTGCCAGCAGCGTAGGGGCCACCGGGAGGAGTTACGAGCAGTACTTC. It encodes CASSVGATGRSYEQYF.

This chain joins TRBV29-1 and TRBJ2-7; 11 positions agree with TRBD1. V dropped 7 bases and J dropped 5; count of bases not matched to a gene: 7. The CDR3 length is 13 residues. Per the germline V gene, CDR1 is SQVTM and CDR2 is ANQGSEA. The CDR3 bases are TGCAGCGCCCGGGACAGGGGGTCCCACGAGCAGTACTTC. This codes for CSARDRGSHEQYF.

The V gene is TRBV12-3 or TRBV12-4, the J gene TRBJ2-5, with unresolved D. This CDR3 is built from 13 residues. Trimming removed 8 bases at V and 4 bases at J, with 14 bases between. CDR3 nucleotide sequence: TGTGCCAGCGGGCCAGGAGTAGGAGAGACCCAGTACTTC. It is translated as CASGPGVGETQYF.

The chain joins TRBV6-1 to TRBJ2-6; D is unresolved. V lost 7 bases to trimming and J lost 1 base, with 5 bases between them. In germline, CDR1 is MNHNS, CDR2 SASEGT. CDR3 size: 13 residues. In DNA, the CDR3 is TGTGCCAGCACCCTATCTGGGGCCAACGTCCTGACTTTC. It specifies CASTLSGANVLTF.

This chain uses TRBV2 with TRBJ1-5, with D unclear. The germline V gene encodes CDR1 SNHLY and CDR2 FYNNEI. The CDR3 has 12 residues. Trimming pared 6 bases from V and 6 bases from J, leaving 9 bases between. This chain's CDR3 is CASRGGGQPQHF. CDR3 bases: TGTGCCAGCAGGGGCGGCGGTCAGCCCCAGCATTTT. The variable domain in full, completed from reference TRBV2 and TRBJ1-5, reads EPEVTQTPSHQVTQMGQEVILRCVPISNHLYFYWYRQILGQKVEFLVSFYNNEISEKSEIFDDQFSVERPDGSNFTLKIRSTKLEDSAMYFCASRGGGQPQHFGDGTRLSIL.

With respect to this clonotype: Sequence at one end of the junction differs from germline and may be a read error. The gene calls are TRBV7-8 and TRBJ2-2; D may be TRBD1 (6 bases). The CDR3 covers 14 residues. Germline CDR1 is SGHVS and CDR2 is FQNEAQ. The CDR3 is CASMRQETTGELYF. The DNA of the CDR3 is TGTGCCAGCATGCGACAGGAAACGACCGGGGAGCTGTATTTT.

V and J are TRBV11-2 and TRBJ2-7; perhaps TRBD1 as D (7 bases). V was pared by 5 bases and J by 2 bases, with 13 bases between. The germline V gene has CDR1 SGHAT and CDR2 FQNNGV. The CDR3 is 14 amino acids. The DNA for the CDR3 is TGTGCCAGCAGCCCCCAGGGGGGCCCCTACGAGCAGTACTTC. Amino acids: CASSPQGGPYEQYF.

The chain has TRBV10-3 and TRBJ2-1, with 14 bases matching TRBD2. This CDR3 is built from 17 residues. J gave up 1 base and V 10 bases, and 9 bases lay outside the gene matches. CDR1 is ENHRY and CDR2 is SYGVKD in the germline V gene. This CDR3 reads CARPGLAGAVSYNEQFF. CDR3 sequence (DNA): TGTGCCAGACCGGGACTAGCGGGGGCCGTATCCTACAATGAGCAGTTCTTC.

The chain uses TRBV3-1 and TRBJ2-5; a weak D match, TRBD2 (5 bases). Deletions cut 0 bases from V and 5 bases from J, with 16 bases between. The germline CDR1 and CDR2 sequences are LGHDT and YNNKEL (reference sequence). This CDR3 spans 16 amino acids. The CDR3 coding sequence is TGTGCCAGCAGCCAAGAGAGTGATACTAGGAGGGAGACCCAGTACTTC. This sequence encodes CASSQESDTRRETQYF.

The chain has TRBV6-1 and TRBJ2-6, with unresolved D. The CDR3 loop spans 15 amino acids. CDR1 MNHNS and CDR2 SASEGT come from the germline V gene. V was clipped by 4 bases and J by 0 bases, with 7 bases between them. CDR3 protein: CASSGDVSGANVLTF. In nucleotides, the CDR3 is TGTGCCAGCAGTGGAGACGTCTCTGGGGCCAACGTCCTGACTTTC.